The T cell receptor (beta chain) under discussion was sequenced for a study of technical replicates of blood from several donors. Profiling relied on immunoSEQ multiplex PCR, and the TCRdb table lists in-frame clones only, not all of them. The sample holds tens of thousands of clones, 75% to 95% seen once. Germline trimming cut 4 bases from V and 4 bases from J; bases unmatched to any gene: 7. Germline values: CDR1 SGDLS, CDR2 YYNGEE. The CDR3 runs to 14 residues. This receptor was obtained from a human donor in good health. The J gene is TRBJ1-2, the V gene TRBV9, with 7 bases lining up with TRBD1. The source material was T cells isolated from PBMCs. In DNA, the CDR3 is TGTGCCAGCAGCCAGAGGGGGGACAGCTATGGCTACACCTTC. Protein: CASSQRGDSYGYTF.